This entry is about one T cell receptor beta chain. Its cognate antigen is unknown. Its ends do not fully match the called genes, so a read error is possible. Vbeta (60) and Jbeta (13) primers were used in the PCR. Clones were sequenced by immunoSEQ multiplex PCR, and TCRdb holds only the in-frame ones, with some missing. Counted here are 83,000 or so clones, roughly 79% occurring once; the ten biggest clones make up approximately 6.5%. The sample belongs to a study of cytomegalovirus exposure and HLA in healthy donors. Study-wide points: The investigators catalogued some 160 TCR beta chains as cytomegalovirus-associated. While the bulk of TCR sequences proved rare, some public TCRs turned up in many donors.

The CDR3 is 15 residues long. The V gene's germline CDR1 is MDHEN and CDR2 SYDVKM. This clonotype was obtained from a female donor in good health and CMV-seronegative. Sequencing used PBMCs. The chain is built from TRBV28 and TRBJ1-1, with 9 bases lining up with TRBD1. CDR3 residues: CASSRGDRVKTEAFF. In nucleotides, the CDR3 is TGTGCCAGCAGTCGCGGGGACAGGGTGAAAACTGAAGCTTTCTTT.